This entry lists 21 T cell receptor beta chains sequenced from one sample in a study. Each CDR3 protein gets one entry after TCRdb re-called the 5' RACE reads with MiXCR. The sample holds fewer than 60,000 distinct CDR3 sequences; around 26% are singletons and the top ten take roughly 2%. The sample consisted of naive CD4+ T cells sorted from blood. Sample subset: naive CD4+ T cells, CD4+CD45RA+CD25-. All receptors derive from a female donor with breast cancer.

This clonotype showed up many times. CDR3: CSASEVTLQPQHF. CDR3 in DNA: TGCAGTGCTAGCGAGGTGACACTTCAGCCCCAGCATTTT. This rearrangement joins TRBV20-1 to TRBJ1-5; no reliable D call. Germline-derived CDR1 and CDR2 are DFQATT and SNEGSKA (reference sequence). The germline V and J ends were trimmed by 3 bases and 6 bases, with 12 bases remaining between them. The CDR3 is 13 residues long.

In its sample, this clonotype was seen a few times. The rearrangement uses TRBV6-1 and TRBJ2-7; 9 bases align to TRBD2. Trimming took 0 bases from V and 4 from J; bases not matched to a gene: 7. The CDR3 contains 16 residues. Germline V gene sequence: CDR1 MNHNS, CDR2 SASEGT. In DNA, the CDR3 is TGTGCCAGCAGTGAAGCAGGAGTAGCGGGAGTGTACGAGCAGTACTTC. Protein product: CASSEAGVAGVYEQYF.

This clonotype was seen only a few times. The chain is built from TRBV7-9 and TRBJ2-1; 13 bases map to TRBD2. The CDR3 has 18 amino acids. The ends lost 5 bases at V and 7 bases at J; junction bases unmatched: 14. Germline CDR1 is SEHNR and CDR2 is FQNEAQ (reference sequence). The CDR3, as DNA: TGTGCCAGCAGCCGCCGACTAGCGGGAGGACTTAGGGTAAATGAGCAGTTCTTC. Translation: CASSRRLAGGLRVNEQFF.

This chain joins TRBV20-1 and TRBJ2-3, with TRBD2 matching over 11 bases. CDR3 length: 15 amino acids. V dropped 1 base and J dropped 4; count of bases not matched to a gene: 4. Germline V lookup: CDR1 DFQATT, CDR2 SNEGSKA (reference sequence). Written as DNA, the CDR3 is TGCAGTGCTAGAGGACTAGCGGGGATGCCAGATACGCAGTATTTT. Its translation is CSARGLAGMPDTQYF.

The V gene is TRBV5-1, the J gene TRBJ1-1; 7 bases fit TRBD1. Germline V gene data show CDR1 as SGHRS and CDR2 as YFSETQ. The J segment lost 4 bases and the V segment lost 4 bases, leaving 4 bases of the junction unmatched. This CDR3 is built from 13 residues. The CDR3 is CASSPAGGTEAFF. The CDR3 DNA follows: TGCGCCAGCAGCCCCGCAGGGGGCACTGAAGCTTTCTTT.

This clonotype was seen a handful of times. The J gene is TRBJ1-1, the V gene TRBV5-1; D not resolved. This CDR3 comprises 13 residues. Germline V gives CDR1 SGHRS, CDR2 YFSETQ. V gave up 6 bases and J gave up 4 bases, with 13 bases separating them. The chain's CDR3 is CASTSGRPTEAFF. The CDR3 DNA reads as TGCGCCAGCACCAGTGGCAGACCCACTGAAGCTTTCTTT.

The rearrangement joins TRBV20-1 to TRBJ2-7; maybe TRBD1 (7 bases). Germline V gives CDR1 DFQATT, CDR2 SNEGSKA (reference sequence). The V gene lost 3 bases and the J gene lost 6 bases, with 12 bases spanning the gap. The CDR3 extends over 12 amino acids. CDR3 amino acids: CSASRQGGEQYF. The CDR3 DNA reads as TGCAGTGCTAGCCGACAGGGAGGCGAGCAGTACTTC.

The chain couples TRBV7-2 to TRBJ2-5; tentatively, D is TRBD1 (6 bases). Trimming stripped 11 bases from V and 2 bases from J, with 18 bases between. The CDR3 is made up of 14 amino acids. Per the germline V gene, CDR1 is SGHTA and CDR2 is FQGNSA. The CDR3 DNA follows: TGTGCCTGCCTCCTTGGACAGCGACAAGAGACCCAGTACTTC. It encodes CACLLGQRQETQYF.

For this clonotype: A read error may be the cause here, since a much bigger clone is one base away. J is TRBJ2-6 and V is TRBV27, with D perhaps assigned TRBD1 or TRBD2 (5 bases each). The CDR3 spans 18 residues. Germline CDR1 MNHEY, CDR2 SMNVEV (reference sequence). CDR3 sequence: CASRLTGTGFSGANALTF. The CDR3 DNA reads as TGTGCCAGCAGATTGACCGGGACCGGCTTCTCTGGGGCCAACGCCCTGACTTTC.

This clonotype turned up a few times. CDR3: CASSQLAGVVSEQFF. The CDR3 nucleotides read TGTGCCAGCAGCCAACTAGCGGGAGTAGTCAGTGAGCAGTTCTTC. The genes are TRBV3-1 and TRBJ2-1, with 10 bases that match TRBD2. From germline, CDR1 is LGHDT and CDR2 YNNKEL (reference sequence). The trim removed 2 bases at V and 9 bases at J, leaving 7 bases unmatched. CDR3 length: 15 amino acids.

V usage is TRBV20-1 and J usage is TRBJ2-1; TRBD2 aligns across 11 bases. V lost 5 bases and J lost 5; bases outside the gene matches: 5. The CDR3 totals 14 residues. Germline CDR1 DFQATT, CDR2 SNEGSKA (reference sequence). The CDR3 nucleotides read TGCAGTGCTCCCCCGGGACTAGCGGACAATGAGCAGTTCTTC. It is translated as CSAPPGLADNEQFF.

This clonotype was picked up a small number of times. As DNA, the CDR3 is TGCGCCAGCAGCCCCGGGACAATGAAAGGGGAGCTGTTTTTT. It encodes CASSPGTMKGELFF. The J gene is TRBJ2-2, the V gene TRBV5-1, with D possibly matching TRBD1 (6 bases). Germline V gene lookup returns CDR1 SGHRS and CDR2 YFSETQ. The CDR3 loop spans 14 amino acids. The ends were cut back, 4 bases at V and 8 bases at J, with 15 bases in the middle.

The CDR3, as DNA: TGTGCCAGCAGTCAACTGGCGGGGTTACAAGGCTACACCTTC. Protein sequence: CASSQLAGLQGYTF. The rearrangement links TRBV11-2 to TRBJ1-2; D is unclear. Trimming removed 6 bases from V and 8 bases from J, with 19 bases in between. The CDR3 runs 14 residues. CDR1 is SGHAT, CDR2 FQNNGV, per germline.

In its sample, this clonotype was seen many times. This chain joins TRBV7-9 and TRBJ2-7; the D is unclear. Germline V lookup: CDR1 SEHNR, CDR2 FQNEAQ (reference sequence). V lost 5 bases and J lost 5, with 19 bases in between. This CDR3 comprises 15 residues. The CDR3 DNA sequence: TGTGCCAGCAGCCCCAAGATTCGGGTTGGTAACGAGCAGTACTTC. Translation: CASSPKIRVGNEQYF.

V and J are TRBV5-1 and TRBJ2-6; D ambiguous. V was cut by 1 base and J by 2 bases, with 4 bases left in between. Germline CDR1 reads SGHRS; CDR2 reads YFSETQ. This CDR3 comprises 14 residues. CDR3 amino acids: CASSLTAGANVLTF. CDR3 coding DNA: TGCGCCAGCAGCTTGACGGCTGGGGCCAACGTCCTGACTTTC.

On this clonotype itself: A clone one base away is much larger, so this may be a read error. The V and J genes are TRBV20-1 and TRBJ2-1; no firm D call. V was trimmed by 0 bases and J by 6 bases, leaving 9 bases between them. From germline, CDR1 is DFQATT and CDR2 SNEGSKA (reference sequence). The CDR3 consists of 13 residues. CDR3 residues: CSARDTKSNEQFF. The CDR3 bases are TGCAGTGCTAGAGATACTAAAAGCAATGAGCAGTTCTTC.

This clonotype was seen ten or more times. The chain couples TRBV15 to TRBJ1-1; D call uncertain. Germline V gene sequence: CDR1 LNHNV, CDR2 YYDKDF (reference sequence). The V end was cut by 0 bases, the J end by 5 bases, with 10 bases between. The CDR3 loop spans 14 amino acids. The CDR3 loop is CATSRDLAGTEAFF. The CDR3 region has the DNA TGTGCCACCAGCAGAGATCTGGCAGGAACTGAAGCTTTCTTT.

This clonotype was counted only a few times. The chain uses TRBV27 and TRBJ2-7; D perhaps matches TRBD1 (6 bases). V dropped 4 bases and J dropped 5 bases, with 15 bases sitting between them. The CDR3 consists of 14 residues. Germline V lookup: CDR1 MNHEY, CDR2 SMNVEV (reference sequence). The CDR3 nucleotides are TGTGCCAGCAGTTCCACCAGGGGCAGGGACGAGCAGTACTTC. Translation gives CASSSTRGRDEQYF.

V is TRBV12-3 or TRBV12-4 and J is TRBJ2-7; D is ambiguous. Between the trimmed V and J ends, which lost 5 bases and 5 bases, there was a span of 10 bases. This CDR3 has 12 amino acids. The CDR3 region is CASSPHEHEQYF. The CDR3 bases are TGTGCCAGCAGTCCCCACGAGCACGAGCAGTACTTC.

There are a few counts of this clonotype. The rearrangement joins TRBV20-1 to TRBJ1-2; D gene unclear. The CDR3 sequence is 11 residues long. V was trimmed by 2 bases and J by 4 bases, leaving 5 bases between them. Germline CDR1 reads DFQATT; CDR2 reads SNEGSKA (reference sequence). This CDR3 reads CSARWGYGYTF. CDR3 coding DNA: TGCAGTGCTAGATGGGGCTATGGCTACACCTTC.

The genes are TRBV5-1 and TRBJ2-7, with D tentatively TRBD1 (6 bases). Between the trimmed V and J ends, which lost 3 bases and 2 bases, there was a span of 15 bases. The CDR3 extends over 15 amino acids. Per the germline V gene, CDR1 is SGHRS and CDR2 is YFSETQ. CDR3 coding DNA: TGCGCCAGCAGCTCCTTGGACAGTCGCACCTACGAGCAGTACTTC. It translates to CASSSLDSRTYEQYF.